A single sample gave rise to the 14 T cell receptor beta chains below, sequenced in a study of monozygotic twins with inflammatory bowel disease. TCRdb reprocessed the 5' RACE reads and stores each CDR3 protein as one record, lacking DNA. This repertoire includes fewer than 150,000 distinct CDR3 sequences. What was sequenced was blood. These receptor sequences come from a human donor with ulcerative colitis or Crohn's disease, or a healthy co-twin of an affected twin (not recorded which).

The V gene is TRBV29-1, the J gene TRBJ2-1; TCRdb returns TRBD2, unconfirmable since there is no DNA. Germline V gene lookup returns CDR1 SQVTM and CDR2 ANQGSEA. The CDR3 runs to 13 residues. CDR3 amino acids: CSVAGGPFHEQFF.

V is TRBV20-1 and J is TRBJ2-1; lacking DNA, the TRBD2 call made by TCRdb goes unchecked. CDR1 and CDR2 from the germline V gene are DFQATT and SNEGSKA (reference sequence). The CDR3 is 15 residues long. The CDR3 reads CSARGTSGGFYEQFF.

The rearrangement uses TRBV4-1 and TRBJ1-3. This CDR3 has 16 amino acids. Germline V lookup: CDR1 MGHRA, CDR2 YSYEKL. CDR3 residues: CASSQGIFGVGNTIYF.

The rearrangement joins TRBV18 to TRBJ1-4. CDR3 length equals 16 residues. CDR1 is KGHSH, CDR2 LQKENI, per germline. This CDR3 is CASSPPGGTTNEKLFF.

The chain combines TRBV24-1 with TRBJ2-1; the D gene TCRdb calls, TRBD1, cannot be checked with no DNA. Germline V gives CDR1 KGHDR, CDR2 SFDVKD. This CDR3 spans 16 amino acids. This CDR3 is CATSDSGQGVRNEQFF.

The rearrangement links TRBV5-1 to TRBJ2-2; the TCRdb D gene call, TRBD1, has no DNA to confirm it. CDR1 SGHRS and CDR2 YFSETQ come from the germline V gene. The CDR3 has 16 amino acids. The CDR3 sequence is CASSLGGTPNTGELFF.

The chain links TRBV24-1 to TRBJ1-5; lacking DNA, the TRBD1 call made by TCRdb goes unchecked. The CDR3 has 15 amino acids. The V gene's germline CDR1 is KGHDR and CDR2 SFDVKD. This chain's CDR3 is CATSDSGRAAQPQHF.

The chain links TRBV6-6 to TRBJ1-1; TCRdb designates TRBD1, a call that cannot be tested without DNA. The CDR3 is 14 amino acids. Germline values: CDR1 MNHNY, CDR2 SVGAGI (reference sequence). The CDR3 protein is CASSPTGYFTEAFF.

The chain employs TRBV7-2 and TRBJ1-1; TCRdb's D call of TRBD1 is untestable without DNA. Germline V lookup: CDR1 SGHTA, CDR2 FQGNSA. This CDR3 has 16 amino acids. This chain's CDR3 is CASSPPGQGWVTEAFF. Together with reference TRBV7-2 and TRBJ1-1, the CDR3 gives the full variable domain: GAGVSQSPSNKVTEKGKDVELRCDPISGHTALYWYRQSLGQGLEFLIYFQGNSAPDKSGLPSDRFSAERTGGSVSTLTIQRTQQEDSAVYLCASSPPGQGWVTEAFFGQGTRLTVV.

This rearrangement joins TRBV28 to TRBJ1-2; TCRdb proposes TRBD1, but this gene call is untestable without DNA. Germline-derived CDR1 and CDR2 are MDHEN and SYDVKM. This CDR3 is built from 17 residues. CDR3: CASSLDHPGGSGYGYTF.

The chain carries TRBV28 and TRBJ2-7. CDR3 length: 11 amino acids. In germline, CDR1 is MDHEN, CDR2 SYDVKM. The CDR3: CASSLHYEQYF.

V and J are TRBV5-1 and TRBJ1-1; as DNA is missing, the TRBD1 call by TCRdb cannot be tested. The CDR3 is 14 residues long. Germline assignment: CDR1 SGHRS and CDR2 YFSETQ. The CDR3 loop reads CASSLMVGQHEAFF.

V gene TRBV28 combines with J gene TRBJ2-7; TCRdb gives TRBD2 as the D gene, but with no DNA this cannot be confirmed. The germline V gene has CDR1 MDHEN and CDR2 SYDVKM. This CDR3 is built from 14 residues. The CDR3 sequence: CASLREEPSYEQYF.

V is TRBV12-3 or TRBV12-4 and J is TRBJ2-7; TCRdb gives TRBD2 as the D gene, but with no DNA this cannot be confirmed. The CDR3 covers 16 residues. This CDR3 reads CASRYKLAGGPYEQYF.